This T cell receptor beta chain came from a study of T cell responses to AZD1222 COVID-19 vaccine. Regarding the study as a whole: Among the donors, most were white British and more were female, and clonal diversity was possibly underestimated. Breadth and depth of Spike-specific TCRs rose after two AZD1222 doses. Only a handful of people who got AZD1222 tested seropositive at baseline.

This clone came up once. Its specificity is unknown. V lost 4 bases and J lost 2, with 16 bases in between. From germline, CDR1 is SNHLY and CDR2 FYNNEI. The CDR3 is 16 residues long. Pooling was applied to second doses at about 4 or about 12 weeks. Generated by immunoSEQ multiplex PCR, the TCRdb table keeps only in-frame clones and is missing some. The sample lists 100,000 to 150,000 clones; approximately 90% were seen once. The sample was peripheral blood, taken 28 days after the second AZD1222 dose. The chain combines TRBV2 with TRBJ2-3; possible D gene TRBD1, 6 bases. The sequence was obtained from an adult who received the AZD1222 COVID-19 vaccine. CDR3 residues: CASSGTASLFTDTQYF. The CDR3 bases are TGTGCCAGCAGTGGGACAGCGTCCCTTTTCACAGATACGCAGTATTTT.